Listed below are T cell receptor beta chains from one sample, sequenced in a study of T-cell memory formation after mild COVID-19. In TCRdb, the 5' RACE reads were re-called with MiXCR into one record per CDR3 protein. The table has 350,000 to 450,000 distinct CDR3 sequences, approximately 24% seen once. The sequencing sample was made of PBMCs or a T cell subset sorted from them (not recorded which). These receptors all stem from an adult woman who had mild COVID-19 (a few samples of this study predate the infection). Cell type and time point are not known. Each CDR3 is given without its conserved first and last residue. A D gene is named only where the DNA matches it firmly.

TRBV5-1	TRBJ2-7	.	ASNPTAGGEQY
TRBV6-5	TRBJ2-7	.	ASSYSRGRLEQY
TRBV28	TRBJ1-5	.	ASSPRPSHSNQPQH
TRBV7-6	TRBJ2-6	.	ASSPADRLISGANVLT
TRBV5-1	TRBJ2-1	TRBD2	ASSQIAGGPSLEQF
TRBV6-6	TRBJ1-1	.	ASGPGGPVNTEAF
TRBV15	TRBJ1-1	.	ATSRGERGEAF
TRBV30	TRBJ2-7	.	AWSVSGYSEQY
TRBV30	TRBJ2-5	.	AWREDGMTQY
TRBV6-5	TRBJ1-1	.	ASRDTSNTEAF
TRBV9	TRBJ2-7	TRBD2	ASSVMSGGFYEQY
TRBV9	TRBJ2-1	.	ASSGSAGRDTEQF
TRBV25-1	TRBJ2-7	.	ASSSPNTYEQY
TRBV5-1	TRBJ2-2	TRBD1	ASRTGQRTGELF
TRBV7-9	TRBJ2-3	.	ASSLDLSRPSDTQY
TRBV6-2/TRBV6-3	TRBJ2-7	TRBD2	ASGRSGASYEQY
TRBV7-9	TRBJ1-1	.	ASSLTLRSNTEAF
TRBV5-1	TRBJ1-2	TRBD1	ASSAWDSNYGYT
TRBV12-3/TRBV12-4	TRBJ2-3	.	ASRPDVGTDTQY
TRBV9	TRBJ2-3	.	ASTRGSDTQY
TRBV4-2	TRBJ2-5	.	ASSQDLGAPETQY
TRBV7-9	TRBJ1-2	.	ASSLVSTEVGGYT
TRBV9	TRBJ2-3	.	ASSVDGNTQY
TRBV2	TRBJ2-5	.	ASGRTEETQY
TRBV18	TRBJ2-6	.	ASSPSDPSSSGANVLT
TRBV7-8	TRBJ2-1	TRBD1	ASSLSQLTGRFYNEQF
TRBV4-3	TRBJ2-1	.	ASSSDSRSYNEQF
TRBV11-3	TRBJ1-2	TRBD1	ASSLRTGGAYGYT
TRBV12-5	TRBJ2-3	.	ASGLDLAVPRDTQY
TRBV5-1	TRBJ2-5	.	ASSLAVLAGLETQY
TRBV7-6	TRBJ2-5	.	ASSSYAAYGETQY
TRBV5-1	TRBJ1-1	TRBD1	ASSGGQGSANTEAF
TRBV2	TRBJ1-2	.	ASSWNRAPYGYT
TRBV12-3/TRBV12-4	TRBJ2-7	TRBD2	ASPPGGGGEQY
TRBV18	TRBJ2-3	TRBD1	ASSPLINRGIDTQY
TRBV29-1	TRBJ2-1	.	SPKPPGLYNEQF
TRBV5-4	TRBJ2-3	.	ASSSLMRGPGTDTQY
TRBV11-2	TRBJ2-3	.	ASSLTGSSTDTQY
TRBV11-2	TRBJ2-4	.	ASSRQDFAKNIQY
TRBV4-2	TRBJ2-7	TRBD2	ASSQDRSAGDEQY
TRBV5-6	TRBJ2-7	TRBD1	ASSPQGASHEQY
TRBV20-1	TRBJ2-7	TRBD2	SAIGLADSYEQY
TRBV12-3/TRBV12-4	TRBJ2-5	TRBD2	ASSLMRGTQETQY
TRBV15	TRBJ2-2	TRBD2	ATSRDWEGGELF
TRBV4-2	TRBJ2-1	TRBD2	ASSQAERGRDEQF